Listed below are T cell receptor beta chains from one sample, sequenced in a study of vaccination effects on CD4 cells after COVID-19. Repertoires were generated with immunoSEQ multiplex PCR, while TCRdb's copy carries only in-frame clones and drops some. The table includes more than 50,000 clones, roughly 76% detected once. Antigens of these TCRs are unknown. The material sequenced was CD4+ T cells from PBMCs cultured with HCoV-OC43 spike peptides, taken after COVID-19 vaccination. Receptors originate from a human donor who received a COVID-19 vaccine. Each CDR3 is given without its conserved first and last residue. A D gene is named only where the DNA matches it firmly.

d_call: .; v_call: TRBV24-1; cdr3_aa: ATSDLSSGNYNEQF
d_call: .; v_call: TRBV15; cdr3_aa: ATSRAPGGVETQY
d_call: .; v_call: TRBV11-2; cdr3_aa: ASSYTNTGELF
d_call: .; v_call: TRBV29-1; cdr3_aa: SVETGGPSSYNEQF
d_call: .; v_call: TRBV2; cdr3_aa: ASSVLNNEVGYT
d_call: TRBD2; v_call: TRBV5-4; cdr3_aa: ASSSTSGGYNEQF
d_call: .; v_call: TRBV9; cdr3_aa: ASSPTAGSETQY
d_call: .; v_call: TRBV7-2; cdr3_aa: ASSYGLAGELF
d_call: .; v_call: TRBV3-1/TRBV3-2; cdr3_aa: ASSRAESVNYGYT
d_call: .; v_call: TRBV5-1; cdr3_aa: ASRPPSETEAF
d_call: .; v_call: TRBV10-1; cdr3_aa: ASSESGDTQY
d_call: TRBD1; v_call: TRBV11-3; cdr3_aa: ASSLEKWGQGGTGELF
d_call: .; v_call: TRBV19; cdr3_aa: ASSLHQSSYNEQF
d_call: TRBD1; v_call: TRBV19; cdr3_aa: ASTVTGTGVGNTIY
d_call: TRBD1; v_call: TRBV5-1; cdr3_aa: ASSLDPTGGNTIY
d_call: .; v_call: TRBV28; cdr3_aa: ASSRLTRVNTEAF
d_call: .; v_call: TRBV5-1; cdr3_aa: ASSLAGSVGGYT
d_call: .; v_call: TRBV10-3; cdr3_aa: AISQGQNTGELF
d_call: TRBD1; v_call: TRBV24-1; cdr3_aa: ATSDSGQGFTGELF
d_call: .; v_call: TRBV18; cdr3_aa: ASSPPSQETQY
d_call: .; v_call: TRBV6-1; cdr3_aa: ASSESAQPSNQPQH
d_call: .; v_call: TRBV5-1; cdr3_aa: ASSLDNVQGSYGYT
d_call: TRBD1; v_call: TRBV19; cdr3_aa: ASSLPRSGQGPTDTQY
d_call: .; v_call: TRBV30; cdr3_aa: AWTGGLSNTDTQY
d_call: TRBD2; v_call: TRBV24-1; cdr3_aa: ATRGGGGASDEQF
d_call: .; v_call: TRBV4-3; cdr3_aa: ASSHRIVDYGYT
d_call: TRBD1; v_call: TRBV7-8; cdr3_aa: ASSLEQGVEGYT
d_call: .; v_call: TRBV24-1; cdr3_aa: ATSDSSQGRGGYNEQF
d_call: .; v_call: TRBV19; cdr3_aa: ASSIPGRTEAF
d_call: .; v_call: TRBV7-8; cdr3_aa: ASSLVSGQGGSPLH
d_call: .; v_call: TRBV28; cdr3_aa: ASSSGDGYT
d_call: TRBD1; v_call: TRBV19; cdr3_aa: ASTDRQGAYQPQH
d_call: .; v_call: TRBV19; cdr3_aa: ASKVPSGGTQY
d_call: TRBD1; v_call: TRBV4-1; cdr3_aa: ASSQEGTGRDTIY
d_call: TRBD1; v_call: TRBV7-9; cdr3_aa: ASSFNRGDEQF
d_call: .; v_call: TRBV4-3; cdr3_aa: ASSHQNSATNEKLF
d_call: .; v_call: TRBV2; cdr3_aa: ASSEGAIEQF
d_call: TRBD1; v_call: TRBV12-5; cdr3_aa: ASGLWVQGAGGSNQPQH
d_call: .; v_call: TRBV15; cdr3_aa: ATSRDPGLNSPLH
d_call: .; v_call: TRBV6-2/TRBV6-3; cdr3_aa: ASTPAGTSGYT
d_call: .; v_call: TRBV6-2/TRBV6-3; cdr3_aa: ASSYSSNIPYNEQF
d_call: .; v_call: TRBV4-3; cdr3_aa: ASSQLLWGPNYGYT
d_call: TRBD1; v_call: TRBV11-1; cdr3_aa: ASSLNRGSPSPLH
d_call: .; v_call: TRBV3-1/TRBV3-2; cdr3_aa: ASSQVRNGYT
d_call: .; v_call: TRBV7-9; cdr3_aa: ASSRGGSNQPQH
d_call: .; v_call: TRBV19; cdr3_aa: ASSTGRNSGNTIY
d_call: TRBD2; v_call: TRBV20-1; cdr3_aa: SASYSGGATEQF
d_call: .; v_call: TRBV5-6; cdr3_aa: ASSSGWGSAFNTEAF
d_call: TRBD1; v_call: TRBV10-3; cdr3_aa: AIRDSLFASGNTIY
d_call: .; v_call: TRBV2; cdr3_aa: ASASQGGGTEAF
d_call: TRBD1; v_call: TRBV10-1; cdr3_aa: ASSGDRVDGYT